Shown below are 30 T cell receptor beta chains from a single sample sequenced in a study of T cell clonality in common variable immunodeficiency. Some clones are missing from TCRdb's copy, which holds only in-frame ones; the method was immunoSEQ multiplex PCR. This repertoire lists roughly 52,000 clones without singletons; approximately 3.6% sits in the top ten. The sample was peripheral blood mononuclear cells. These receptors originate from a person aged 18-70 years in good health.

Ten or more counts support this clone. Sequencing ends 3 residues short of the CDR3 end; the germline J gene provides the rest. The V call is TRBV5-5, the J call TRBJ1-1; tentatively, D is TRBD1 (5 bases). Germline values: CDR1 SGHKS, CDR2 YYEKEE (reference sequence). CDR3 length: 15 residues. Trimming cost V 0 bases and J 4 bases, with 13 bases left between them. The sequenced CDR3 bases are TGTGCCAGCAGCTTGGTGGTAGGGCAGGGCACTGAA. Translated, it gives CASSLVVGQGTE. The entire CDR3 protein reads CASSLVVGQGTEAFF.

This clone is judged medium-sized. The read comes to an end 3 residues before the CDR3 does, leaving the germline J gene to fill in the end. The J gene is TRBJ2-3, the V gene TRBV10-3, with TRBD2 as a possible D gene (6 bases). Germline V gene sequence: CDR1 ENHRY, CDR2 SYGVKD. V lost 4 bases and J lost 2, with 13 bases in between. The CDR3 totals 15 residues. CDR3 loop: CAISGQRTNTDTQYF. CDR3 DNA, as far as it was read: TGTGCCATCAGTGGGCAACGGACTAACACAGATACG.

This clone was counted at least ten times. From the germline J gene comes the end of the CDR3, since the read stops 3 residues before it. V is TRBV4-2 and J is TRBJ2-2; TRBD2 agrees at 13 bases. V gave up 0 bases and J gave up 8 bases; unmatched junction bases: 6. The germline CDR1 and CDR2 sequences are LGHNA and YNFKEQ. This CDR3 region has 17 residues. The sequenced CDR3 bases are TGTGCCAGCAGCCAAGATAGGACTAGCGGGAGCTCGGGGGAG. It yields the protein CASSQDRTSGSSGE. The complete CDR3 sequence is CASSQDRTSGSSGELFF.

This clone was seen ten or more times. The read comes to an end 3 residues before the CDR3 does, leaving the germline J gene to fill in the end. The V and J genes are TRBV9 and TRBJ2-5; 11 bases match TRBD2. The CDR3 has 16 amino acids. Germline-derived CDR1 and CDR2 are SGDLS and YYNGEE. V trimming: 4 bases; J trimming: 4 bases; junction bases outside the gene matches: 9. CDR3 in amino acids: CASSPSTSGIGETQYF. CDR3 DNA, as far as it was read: TGTGCCAGCAGCCCATCGACTAGCGGGATCGGAGAGACC.

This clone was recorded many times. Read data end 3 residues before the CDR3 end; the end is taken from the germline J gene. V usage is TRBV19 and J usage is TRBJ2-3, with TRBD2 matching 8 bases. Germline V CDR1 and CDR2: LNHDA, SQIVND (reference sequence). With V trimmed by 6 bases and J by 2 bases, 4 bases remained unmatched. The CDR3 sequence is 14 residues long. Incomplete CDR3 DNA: TGTGCCAGTAGGCTAGCGGGCCCCACAGATACG. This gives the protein CASRLAGPTDT. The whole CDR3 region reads CASRLAGPTDTQYF. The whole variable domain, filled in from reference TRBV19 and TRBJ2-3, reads DGGITQSPKYLFRKEGQNVTLSCEQNLNHDAMYWYRQDPGQGLRLIYYSQIVNDFQKGDIAEGYSVSREKKESFPLTVTSAQKNPTAFYLCASRLAGPTDTQYFGPGTRLTVL.

CDR3 protein: CAWSVLPGGDGQYF. CDR3 DNA, as far as it was read: TGTGCCTGGAGTGTACTCCCAGGGGGAGATGGT. The V call is TRBV30, the J call TRBJ2-4; 7 positions agree with TRBD1. Coverage ceases 3 residues before the CDR3 finishes, and the germline J gene fills in the end. Per germline, CDR1 GTSNPN and CDR2 SVGIG (reference sequence). The CDR3 loop spans 14 amino acids.

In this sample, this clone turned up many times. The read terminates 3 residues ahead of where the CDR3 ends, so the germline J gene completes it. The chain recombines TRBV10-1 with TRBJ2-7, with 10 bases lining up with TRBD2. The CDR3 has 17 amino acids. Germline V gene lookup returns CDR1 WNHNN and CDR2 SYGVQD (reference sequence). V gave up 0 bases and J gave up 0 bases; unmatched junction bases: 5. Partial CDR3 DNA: TGCGCCAGCAGTGAGTCGGAGCGGGAGGGCCTCTCCTACGAG. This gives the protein CASSESEREGLSYE. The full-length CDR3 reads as CASSESEREGLSYEQYF.

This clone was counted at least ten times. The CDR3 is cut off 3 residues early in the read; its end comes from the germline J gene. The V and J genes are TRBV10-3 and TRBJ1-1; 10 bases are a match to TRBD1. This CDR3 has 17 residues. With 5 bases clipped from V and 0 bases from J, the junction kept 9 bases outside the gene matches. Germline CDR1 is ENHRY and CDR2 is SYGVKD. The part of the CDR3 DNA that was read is TGTGCCATCAGTACTCCGGGACAGGGGTTTATGAACACTGAA. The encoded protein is CAISTPGQGFMNTE. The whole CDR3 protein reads CAISTPGQGFMNTEAFF.

CDR3 amino acids: CASSPIARGNYEQYF. CDR3 DNA, as far as it was read: TGTGCCAGCTCACCTATTGCCAGGGGGAACTACGAG. V gene TRBV18 combines with J gene TRBJ2-7; 7 nucleotides match TRBD1. The read terminates 3 residues before the CDR3 end, so the remaining end is supplied by the germline J gene. Germline lookup yields CDR1 KGHSH and CDR2 LQKENI. This CDR3 contains 15 residues. Trimming took 3 bases from V and 3 from J; bases not matched to a gene: 8.

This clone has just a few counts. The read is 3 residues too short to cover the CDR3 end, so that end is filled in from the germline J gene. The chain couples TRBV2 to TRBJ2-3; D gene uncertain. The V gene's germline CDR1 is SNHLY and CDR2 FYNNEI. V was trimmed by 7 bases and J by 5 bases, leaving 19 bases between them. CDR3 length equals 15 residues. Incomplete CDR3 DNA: TGTGCCAGCACCCCTGGCGGTTTTTTACTAGATACG. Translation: CASTPGGFLLDT. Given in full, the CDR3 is CASTPGGFLLDTQYF.

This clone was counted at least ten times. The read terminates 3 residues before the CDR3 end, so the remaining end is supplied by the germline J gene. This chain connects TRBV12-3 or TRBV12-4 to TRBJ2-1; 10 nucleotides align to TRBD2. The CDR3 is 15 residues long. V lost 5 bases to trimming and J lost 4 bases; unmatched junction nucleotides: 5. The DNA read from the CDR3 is TGTGCCAGCAGTCCACTAGCGGGGAGTTACAATGAG. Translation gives CASSPLAGSYNE. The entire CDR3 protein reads CASSPLAGSYNEQFF.

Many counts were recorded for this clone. CDR3: CASSPKSGQRDTYTF. The sequenced CDR3 bases are TGTGCCAGCTCACCAAAATCGGGACAGAGAGATACC. V usage is TRBV18 and J usage is TRBJ1-2; the match to TRBD1 covers 7 bases. The sequenced fragment ends 3 residues before the CDR3 boundary, so the rest is inferred from the germline J gene. Per the germline V gene, CDR1 is KGHSH and CDR2 is LQKENI. This CDR3 has 15 amino acids.

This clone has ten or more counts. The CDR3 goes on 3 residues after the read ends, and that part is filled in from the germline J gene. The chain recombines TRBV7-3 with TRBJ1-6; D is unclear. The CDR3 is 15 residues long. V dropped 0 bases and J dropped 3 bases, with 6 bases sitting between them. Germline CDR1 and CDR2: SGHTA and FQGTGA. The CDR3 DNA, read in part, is TGTGCCAGCAGCTTAACGGGCTACTATAATTCACCC. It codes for CASSLTGYYNSP. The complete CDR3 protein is CASSLTGYYNSPLHF.

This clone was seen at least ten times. The sequenced part of the CDR3 DNA is TGTGCCAGCAGTTTCCTAGACTACAGCACAGATACG. It codes for CASSFLDYSTDT. The full CDR3 protein is CASSFLDYSTDTQYF. This chain uses TRBV12-3 or TRBV12-4 with TRBJ2-3; tentatively, D is TRBD2 (5 bases). The read ends 3 residues early relative to the CDR3; the germline J gene fills the gap. The CDR3 totals 15 residues. The V end was cut by 3 bases, the J end by 0 bases, with 10 bases between.

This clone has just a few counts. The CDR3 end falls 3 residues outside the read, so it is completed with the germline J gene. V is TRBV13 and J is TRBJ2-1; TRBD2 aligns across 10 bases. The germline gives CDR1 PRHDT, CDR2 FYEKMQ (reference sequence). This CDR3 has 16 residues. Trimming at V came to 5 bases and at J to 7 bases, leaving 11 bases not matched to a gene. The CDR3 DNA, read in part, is TGTGCCAGCAGCCCTACGGCGGGACTAGCGTTAAATGAG. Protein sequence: CASSPTAGLALNE. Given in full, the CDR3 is CASSPTAGLALNEQFF.

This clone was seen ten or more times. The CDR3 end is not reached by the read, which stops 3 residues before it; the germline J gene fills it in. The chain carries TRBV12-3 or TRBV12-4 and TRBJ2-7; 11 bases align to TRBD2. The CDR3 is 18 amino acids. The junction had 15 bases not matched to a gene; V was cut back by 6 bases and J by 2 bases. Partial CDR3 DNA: TGTGCCAGCAGCCACCTGGCGCTAGCGGGAGGAACCCCCTACGAG. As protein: CASSHLALAGGTPYE. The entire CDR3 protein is CASSHLALAGGTPYEQYF.

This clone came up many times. CDR3 DNA (partial): TGCAGCGTGGCCCCCGGGACAGGGATAGGTTCTGGGGCCAACGTC. Protein sequence: CSVAPGTGIGSGANV. The complete CDR3 reads CSVAPGTGIGSGANVLTF. The chain employs TRBV29-1 and TRBJ2-6; 9 bases agree with TRBD1. The read ends 3 residues before the CDR3 terminus; that terminus is restored from the germline J gene. Trimming cost V 6 bases and J 1 base; bases outside gene matches: 13. Per germline, CDR1 SQVTM and CDR2 ANQGSEA. The CDR3 consists of 18 residues.

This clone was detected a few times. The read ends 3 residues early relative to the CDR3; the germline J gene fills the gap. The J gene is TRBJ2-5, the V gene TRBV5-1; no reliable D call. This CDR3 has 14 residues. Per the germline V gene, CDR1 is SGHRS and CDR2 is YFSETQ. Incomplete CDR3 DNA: TGCGCCAGCAGCTTGGCCGTGGGCACAGATACC. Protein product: CASSLAVGTDT. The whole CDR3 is CASSLAVGTDTQYF.

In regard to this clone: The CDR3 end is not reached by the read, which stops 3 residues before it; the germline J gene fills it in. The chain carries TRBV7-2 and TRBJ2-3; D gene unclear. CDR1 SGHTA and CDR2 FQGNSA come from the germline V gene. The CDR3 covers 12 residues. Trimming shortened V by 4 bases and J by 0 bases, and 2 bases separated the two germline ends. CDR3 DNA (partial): TGTGCCAGCAGCTCAAGCACAGATACG. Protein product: CASSSSTDT. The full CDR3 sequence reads CASSSSTDTQYF.

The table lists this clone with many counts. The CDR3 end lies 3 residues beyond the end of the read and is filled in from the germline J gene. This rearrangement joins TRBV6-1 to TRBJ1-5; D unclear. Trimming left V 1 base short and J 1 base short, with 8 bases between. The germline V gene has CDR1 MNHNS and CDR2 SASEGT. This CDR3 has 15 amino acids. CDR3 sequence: CASSEGQWSNQPQHF. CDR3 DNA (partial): TGTGCCAGCAGTGAAGGGCAGTGGAGCAATCAGCCC.

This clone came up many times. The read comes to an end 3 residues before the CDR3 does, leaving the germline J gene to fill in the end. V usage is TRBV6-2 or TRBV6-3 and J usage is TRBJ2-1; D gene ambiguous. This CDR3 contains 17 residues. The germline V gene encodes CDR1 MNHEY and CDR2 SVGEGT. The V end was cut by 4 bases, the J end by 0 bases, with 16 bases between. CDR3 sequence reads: CASSFLPQLSSYNEQFF. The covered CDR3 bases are TGTGCCAGCAGTTTTCTACCACAGCTGAGCTCCTACAATGAG.

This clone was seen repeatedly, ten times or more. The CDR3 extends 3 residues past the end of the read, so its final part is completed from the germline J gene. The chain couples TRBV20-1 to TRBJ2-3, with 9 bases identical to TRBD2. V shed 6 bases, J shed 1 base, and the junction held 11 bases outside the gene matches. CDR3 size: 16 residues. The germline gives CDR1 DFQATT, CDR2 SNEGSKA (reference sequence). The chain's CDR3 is CSAPPAGGPRTDTQYF. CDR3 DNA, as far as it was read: TGCAGTGCCCCCCCCGCGGGAGGGCCGCGCACAGATACG.

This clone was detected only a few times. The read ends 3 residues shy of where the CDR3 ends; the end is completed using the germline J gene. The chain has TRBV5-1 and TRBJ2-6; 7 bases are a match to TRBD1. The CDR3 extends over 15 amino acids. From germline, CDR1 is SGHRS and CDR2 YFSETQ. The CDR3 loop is CASSPGTDYNSLLTF. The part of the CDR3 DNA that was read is TGCGCCAGCAGCCCCGGGACAGACTATAATTCACTC.

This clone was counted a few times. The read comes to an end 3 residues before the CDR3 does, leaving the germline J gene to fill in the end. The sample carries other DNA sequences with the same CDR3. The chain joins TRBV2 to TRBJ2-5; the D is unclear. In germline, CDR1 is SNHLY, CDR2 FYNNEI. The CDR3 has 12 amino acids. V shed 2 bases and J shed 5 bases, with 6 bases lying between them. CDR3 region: CASSEQQETQYF. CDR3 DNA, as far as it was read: TGTGCCAGCAGTGAACAACAGGAGACC.

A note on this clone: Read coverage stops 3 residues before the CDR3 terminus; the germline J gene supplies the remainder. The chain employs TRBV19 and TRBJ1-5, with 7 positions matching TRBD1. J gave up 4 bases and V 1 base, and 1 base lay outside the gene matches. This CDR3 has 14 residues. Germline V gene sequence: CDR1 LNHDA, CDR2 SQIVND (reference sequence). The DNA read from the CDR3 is TGTGCCAGTAGTATAGTACAGGGGAATCAGCCC. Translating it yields CASSIVQGNQP. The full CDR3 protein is CASSIVQGNQPQHF.

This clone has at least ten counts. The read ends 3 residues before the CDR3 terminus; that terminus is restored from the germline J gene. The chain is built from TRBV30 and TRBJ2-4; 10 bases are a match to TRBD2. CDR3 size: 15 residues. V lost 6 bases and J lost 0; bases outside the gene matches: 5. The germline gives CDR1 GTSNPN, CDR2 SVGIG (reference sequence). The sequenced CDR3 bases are TGTGCCTGCGAACCTAGCGGGAGAGCCAAAAACATT. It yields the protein CACEPSGRAKNI. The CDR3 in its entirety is CACEPSGRAKNIQYF.

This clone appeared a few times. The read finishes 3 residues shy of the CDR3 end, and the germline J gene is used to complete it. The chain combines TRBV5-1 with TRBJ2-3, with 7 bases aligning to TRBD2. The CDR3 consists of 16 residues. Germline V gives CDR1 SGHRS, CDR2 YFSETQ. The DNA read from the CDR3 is TGCGCCAGCAGCGGCGGGAGAGGGCCCAGTCAAGAGACG. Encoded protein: CASSGGRGPSQET. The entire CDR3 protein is CASSGGRGPSQETQYF.

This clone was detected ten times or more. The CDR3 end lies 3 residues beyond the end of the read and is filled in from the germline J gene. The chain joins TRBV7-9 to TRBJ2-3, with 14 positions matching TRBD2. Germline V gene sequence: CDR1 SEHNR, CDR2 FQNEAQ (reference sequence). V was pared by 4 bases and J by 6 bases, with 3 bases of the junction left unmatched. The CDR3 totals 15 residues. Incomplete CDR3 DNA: TGTGCCAGCAGCTCGGGACTAGCGGGAGTTGATACG. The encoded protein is CASSSGLAGVDT. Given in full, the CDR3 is CASSSGLAGVDTQYF.

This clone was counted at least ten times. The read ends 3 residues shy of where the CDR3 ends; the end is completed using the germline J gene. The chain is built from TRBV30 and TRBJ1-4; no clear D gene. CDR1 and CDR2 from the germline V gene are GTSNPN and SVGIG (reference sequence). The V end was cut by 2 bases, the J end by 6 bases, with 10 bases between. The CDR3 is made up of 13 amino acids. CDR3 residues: CAWSRGADEKLFF. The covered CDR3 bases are TGTGCCTGGAGTCGGGGAGCTGATGAAAAA. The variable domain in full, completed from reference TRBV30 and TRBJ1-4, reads SQTIHQWPATLVQPVGSPLSLECTVEGTSNPNLYWYRQAAGRGLQLLFYSVGIGQISSEVPQNLSASRPQDRQFILSSKKLLLSDSGFYLCAWSRGADEKLFFGSGTQLSVL.

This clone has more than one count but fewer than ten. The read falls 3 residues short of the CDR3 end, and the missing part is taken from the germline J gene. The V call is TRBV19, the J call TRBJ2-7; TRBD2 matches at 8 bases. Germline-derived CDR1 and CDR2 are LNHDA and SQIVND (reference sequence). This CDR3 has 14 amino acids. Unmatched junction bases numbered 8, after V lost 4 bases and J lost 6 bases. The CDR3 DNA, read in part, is TGTGCCAGTAGTACGGGAGGACTAGCTGCCGAG. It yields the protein CASSTGGLAAE. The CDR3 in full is CASSTGGLAAEQYF.